These 19 T cell receptor beta chains originate from one sample sequenced in a study of T-cell memory formation after mild COVID-19. MiXCR, run by TCRdb on the 5' RACE reads, gives a single entry per CDR3 protein. This sample has some 310,000 distinct CDR3 sequences, with less than 25% found just once. Sequenced sample: PBMCs or a T cell subset sorted from them (not recorded which). The receptor source for this set is a man in his late teens or twenties who had mild COVID-19 (a few samples of this study predate the infection). Cell type and time point are not known.

This clonotype was picked up a small number of times. This chain joins TRBV9 and TRBJ2-2, with D unclear. V was cut by 0 bases and J by 1 base, with 7 bases left in between. CDR1 is SGDLS, CDR2 YYNGEE, per germline. The CDR3 runs 15 residues. The DNA of the CDR3 is TGTGCCAGCAGCGTAGCCTCGAAGAACACCGGGGAGCTGTTTTTT. Translation gives CASSVASKNTGELFF.

The CDR3 DNA follows: TGCAGCCTAGGTGAGGGGGACACCTATGGCTACACCTTC. The encoded protein is CSLGEGDTYGYTF. The chain carries TRBV29-1 and TRBJ1-2; tentatively, D is TRBD1 (6 bases). This CDR3 has 13 amino acids. Germline loops: CDR1 SQVTM, CDR2 ANQGSEA. The V end lost 8 bases, the J end lost 4 bases, and 17 bases lay between the germline ends. Looking up the rest from reference TRBV29-1 and TRBJ1-2 gives the full variable domain: SAVISQKPSRDICQRGTSLTIQCQVDSQVTMMFWYRQQPGQSLTLIATANQGSEATYESGFVIDKFPISRPNLTFSTLTVSNMSPEDSSIYLCSLGEGDTYGYTFGSGTRLTVV.

The V gene is TRBV2, the J gene TRBJ2-7; D is unclear. V lost 7 bases and J lost 5, with 15 bases in between. Per the germline V gene, CDR1 is SNHLY and CDR2 is FYNNEI. This CDR3 has 13 residues. CDR3 protein: CASTTRPRNEQYV. The CDR3 region has the DNA TGTGCCAGCACGACCAGGCCCAGGAACGAGCAGTACGTC.

This clonotype has a single count. This rearrangement joins TRBV11-2 to TRBJ2-6, with 10 bases that match TRBD2. The V segment lost 4 bases and the J segment 0 bases; nucleotides outside the gene matches: 6. The CDR3 sequence is 18 residues long. From germline, CDR1 is SGHAT and CDR2 FQNNGV. CDR3 bases: TGTGCCAGCAGCTCGTTAGCGGGGGGCCTCTCTGGGGCCAACGTCCTGACTTTC. As protein: CASSSLAGGLSGANVLTF.

Turning to this clonotype: Here the CDR3 omits its conserved ending phenylalanine or tryptophan, so a read error is the likely source. The chain joins TRBV27 to TRBJ2-1; D tentatively fits TRBD1 or TRBD2 (5 bases each). This CDR3 has 15 residues. Deletions cut 6 bases from V and 5 bases from J, with 17 bases between. Germline CDR1 MNHEY, CDR2 SMNVEV (reference sequence). CDR3 loop: CASSRGGIGDNEQFY. As DNA, the CDR3 is TGTGCCAGCAGCCGGGGCGGAATTGGCGACAATGAGCAGTTCTAC.

This clonotype was observed a handful of times. Given a much more abundant clone one base away, this may be a read error. The V call is TRBV20-1, the J call TRBJ2-1; 8 nucleotides match TRBD2. After removal of 4 bases from V and 6 bases from J, the junction contained 8 bases not matched to a gene. CDR3 length equals 14 residues. Germline V gene data show CDR1 as DFQATT and CDR2 as SNEGSKA (reference sequence). CDR3 sequence: CSAKSGGPFNEQFF. For the CDR3, the DNA is TGCAGTGCTAAATCGGGGGGGCCCTTCAATGAGCAGTTCTTC.

The genes are TRBV6-6 and TRBJ2-2; TRBD2 agrees at 8 bases. The CDR3 spans 15 residues. Looked up from germline, CDR1 is MNHNY and CDR2 is SVGAGI (reference sequence). With V trimmed by 2 bases and J by 7 bases, 6 bases remained unmatched. The CDR3 here is CASSYTGGAGGELFF. As DNA, the CDR3 is TGTGCCAGCAGTTACACCGGGGGGGCCGGCGGGGAGCTGTTTTTT.

This chain links TRBV24-1 with TRBJ2-1; D ambiguous. The CDR3 has 13 amino acids. The germline V gene encodes CDR1 KGHDR and CDR2 SFDVKD. V was trimmed by 4 bases and J by 9 bases, leaving 12 bases between them. CDR3 residues: CATSDSDASEQFF. In DNA form, the CDR3 reads TGTGCCACCAGTGACTCGGACGCGTCTGAGCAGTTCTTC.

The chain links TRBV7-9 to TRBJ1-4; 9 positions match TRBD1. CDR3 length: 14 amino acids. J was trimmed by 8 bases and V by 5 bases; bases with no gene match: 6. Germline lookup yields CDR1 SEHNR and CDR2 FQNEAQ (reference sequence). CDR3 sequence reads: CASSTGQGQEKLFF. CDR3 nucleotides: TGTGCCAGCAGCACGGGACAGGGACAAGAAAAACTGTTTTTT. Drawing the rest from reference TRBV7-9 and TRBJ1-4, the complete variable domain is DTGVSQNPRHKITKRGQNVTFRCDPISEHNRLYWYRQTLGQGPEFLTYFQNEAQLEKSRLLSDRFSAERPKGSFSTLEIQRTEQGDSAMYLCASSTGQGQEKLFFGSGTQLSVL.

The chain joins TRBV6-7 to TRBJ1-4; 8 bases map to TRBD1. TRBV6-7 is marked as an open reading frame, function uncertain. The CDR3 length is 14 residues. V lost 8 bases, J lost 5 bases, and 7 bases stayed unmatched. CDR3 in amino acids: CASPTGTGNEKLFF. In DNA form, the CDR3 reads TGTGCCAGCCCAACCGGGACAGGCAATGAAAAACTGTTTTTT.

This chain links TRBV6-5 with TRBJ2-7, with D possibly TRBD1 on 6 matching bases. CDR1 and CDR2 from the germline V gene are MNHEY and SVGAGI. Deletions cut 6 bases from V and 2 bases from J, with 11 bases between. This CDR3 region has 13 residues. CDR3 in DNA: TGTGCCAGCAGCCCGGACAGTACCTACGAGCAGTACTTC. This sequence encodes CASSPDSTYEQYF.

This clonotype was found many times. A read error may produce the germline difference seen at one junction end. The J gene is TRBJ2-1, the V gene TRBV3-1; TRBD1 might be the D (5 bases). Per germline, CDR1 LGHDT and CDR2 YNNKEL (reference sequence). This CDR3 is 12 amino acids long. The CDR3, as DNA: TGCGCCAGCAGCCAGGGCTACAATGAGCAGTTCTTC. As protein: CASSQGYNEQFF.

This clonotype has more than one count but fewer than ten. In nucleotides, the CDR3 is TGTGCCAGCAGGGGGGTGGGCAATGAGCAGTTCTTC. It codes for CASRGVGNEQFF. The chain links TRBV12-3 or TRBV12-4 to TRBJ2-1; the D gene could be TRBD1 or TRBD2 (5 bases each). The CDR3 extends over 12 amino acids. V dropped 6 bases and J dropped 6 bases, with 9 bases sitting between them.

In this sample, this clonotype turned up a few times. The chain combines TRBV14 with TRBJ2-7, with unresolved D. Germline CDR1 SGHDN, CDR2 FVKESK. The germline V and J ends were trimmed by 3 bases and 0 bases, with 6 bases remaining between them. The CDR3 runs to 13 residues. The CDR3 sequence: CASSHLGSYEQYV. DNA of the CDR3: TGTGCCAGCAGCCATTTGGGCTCCTACGAGCAGTACGTC.

This chain joins TRBV7-9 and TRBJ2-7; 10 positions match TRBD1. Germline lookup yields CDR1 SEHNR and CDR2 FQNEAQ (reference sequence). The length of the CDR3 is 16 residues. V dropped 2 bases and J dropped 6; count of bases not matched to a gene: 10. The CDR3 protein is CASSLSGTGETSEQYV. CDR3 nucleotides: TGTGCCAGCAGCTTATCGGGGACAGGGGAAACCTCCGAGCAGTACGTC.

This clonotype has just a few counts. The chain links TRBV4-3 to TRBJ2-7, with D hard to call. The germline gives CDR1 LGHNA, CDR2 YSLEER. Trimming removed 5 bases from V and 5 bases from J, with 16 bases in between. The CDR3 contains 14 residues. The CDR3 region has the DNA TGCGCCAGCAGCTACTGGACGGGTTCCGACGAGCAGTACTTC. This sequence encodes CASSYWTGSDEQYF.

The V call is TRBV7-2, the J call TRBJ1-6; tentatively, D is TRBD1 (6 bases). Germline values: CDR1 SGHTA, CDR2 FQGNSA. V was pared by 5 bases and J by 1 base, with 15 bases between. The CDR3 sequence is 17 residues long. The CDR3 DNA follows: TGTGCCAGCAGCCTCTCCAAGGGGGAATCCTATAATTCACCCCTCCACTTT. It specifies CASSLSKGESYNSPLHF. The whole variable domain, filled in from reference TRBV7-2 and TRBJ1-6, reads GAGVSQSPSNKVTEKGKDVELRCDPISGHTALYWYRQSLGQGLEFLIYFQGNSAPDKSGLPSDRFSAERTGGSVSTLTIQRTQQEDSAVYLCASSLSKGESYNSPLHFGNGTRLTVT.

The chain employs TRBV20-1 and TRBJ2-3; TRBD2 aligns across 8 bases. The CDR3 consists of 14 residues. Germline V gene sequence: CDR1 DFQATT, CDR2 SNEGSKA (reference sequence). The V and J ends lost 3 bases and 6 bases, in that order; junction bases with no gene match: 8. The CDR3 reads CSASLAGPSDTQYF. DNA for the CDR3: TGCAGTGCTAGCCTAGCGGGCCCTTCGGATACGCAGTATTTT.

This clonotype occurred a few times. The V gene is TRBV11-1, the J gene TRBJ1-5; D unclear. V lost 5 bases and J lost 0, with 11 bases in between. CDR3 length equals 15 residues. CDR1 is SGHAT and CDR2 is FQDESV in the germline V gene (reference sequence). The DNA of the CDR3 is TGTGCCAGCAGCCGCGACGGCTTTAGCAATCAGCCCCAGCATTTT. Encoded protein: CASSRDGFSNQPQHF.